Given below is one TCR beta chain in context. The junction departs from the called germline gene at one end, perhaps through a read error. This entry comes from a study of blood T cell repertoires in COVID-19. For the study at large: The United States, Italy and Spain supplied acute and convalescent COVID-19 samples.

Authors' processing steps: For nucleated cells, counts were estimated from reference gene primer amplification. Using immunoSEQ multiplex PCR, the repertoire was profiled, and TCRdb retains in-frame clones only, with some absent. That table is the source of V, J and clone size, and D and trimming were worked out from the DNA. The repertoire consists of roughly 120,000 clones, with roughly 85% occurring once and the leading ten covering approximately 10%. Germline values: CDR1 MNHNY, CDR2 SVGAGI (reference sequence). The CDR3 is made up of 11 amino acids. The sample taken for sequencing was peripheral blood. This clonotype originated in a man older than 75 with acute or convalescent COVID-19. The rearrangement uses TRBV6-6 and TRBJ1-1, with 8 nucleotides matching TRBD1. The CDR3 region is CASSPGQGRLF. In DNA, the CDR3 is TGTGCCAGCAGTCCCGGACAGGGAAGGCTCTTT.